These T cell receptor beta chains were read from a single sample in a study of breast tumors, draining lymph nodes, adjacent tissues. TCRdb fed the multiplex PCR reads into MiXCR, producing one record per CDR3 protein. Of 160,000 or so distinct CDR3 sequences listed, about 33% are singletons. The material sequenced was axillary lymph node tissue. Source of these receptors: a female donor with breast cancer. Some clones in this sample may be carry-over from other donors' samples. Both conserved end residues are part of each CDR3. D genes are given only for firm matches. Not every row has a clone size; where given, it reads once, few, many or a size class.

TGTGCCAGCGGCGTGACTTGGGACAGGACTGAAGCTTTCTTT CASGVTWDRTEAFF TRBV9 TRBD1 once TRBJ1-1
TGCGCCAGCAGCCAAGAACAACAAATTGTCGGAAACACCATATATTTT CASSQEQQIVGNTIYF TRBV4-1 NA many TRBJ1-3
TGCGCCAGCAGCATACAGGGAGAACTTTCACCCCTCCACTTT CASSIQGELSPLHF TRBV5-1 NA many TRBJ1-6
TGTGCCAGCAGCGTAGGCAAGGTCCTCGGGGAGCTGTTTTTT CASSVGKVLGELFF TRBV9 NA NA TRBJ2-2
TGCGCCAGCAGCCAAGATTGGCTAGCGGGGGGGAATGAGCAGTTCTTC CASSQDWLAGGNEQFF TRBV4-1 TRBD2 many TRBJ2-1
TGTGCCAGCAGCGGGACGGAGAATAGCAATCAGCCCCAGCATTTT CASSGTENSNQPQHF TRBV12-3/TRBV12-4 NA NA TRBJ1-5
TGCATGTCGGGGGTACAGCCCCAGCATTTT CMSGVQPQHF TRBV20-1 NA many TRBJ1-5
TGTGCCAGCAGCAACGACGGGCGAGACGGTGAAAAACTGTTTTTT CASSNDGRDGEKLFF TRBV7-2 NA many TRBJ1-4
TGTGCCAGCGGGGACATACTTAGCAATCAGCCCCAGCATTTT CASGDILSNQPQHF TRBV2 NA many TRBJ1-5
TGTGCCAGCAGTCAGGACACCTCCTATGGCTACACCTTC CASSQDTSYGYTF TRBV5-8 NA many TRBJ1-2
TGCGCCAGCAGCTTGGACCCCGGGACAGGGTCCTACGAGCAGTACTTC CASSLDPGTGSYEQYF TRBV5-1 TRBD1 many TRBJ2-7
TGTGCCAGCAGCCCCGGAGGGGTTAGCACTGAAGCTTTCTTT CASSPGGVSTEAFF TRBV7-3 NA NA TRBJ1-1
TGTGCCAGCAGCGTAGACGGGGGCATGAACGCTGAAGCTTTCTTT CASSVDGGMNAEAFF TRBV9 NA NA TRBJ1-1
TGCAGTGCTAGAGATAGAGGGACTAGCGGGATGTACGAGCAGTACTTC CSARDRGTSGMYEQYF TRBV20-1 TRBD2 NA TRBJ2-7
TGTGCCAGCAGTGAGAGGAGGGTACAAGAGACCCAGTACTTC CASSERRVQETQYF TRBV25-1 NA many TRBJ2-5
TGCAGTGCTAGAGATGGACAGGTGAATCAGCCCCAGCATTTT CSARDGQVNQPQHF TRBV20-1 TRBD1 many TRBJ1-5
TGTGCCAGCAGTTTCGGGACAGGGGGCAACGAGCAGTACTTC CASSFGTGGNEQYF TRBV12-3/TRBV12-4 TRBD1 many TRBJ2-7
TGTGCCAGCAGTTTGCGAGCGGGGGCCTACGAGCAGTACTTC CASSLRAGAYEQYF TRBV27 TRBD2 many TRBJ2-7
TGCAGTGCTAGAGTAAATACTTACGAGCAGTACTTC CSARVNTYEQYF TRBV20-1 NA many TRBJ2-7
TGCAGTGCTAGAGACGGAGCCTACGAGCAGTACTTC CSARDGAYEQYF TRBV20-1 NA many TRBJ2-7
TGTGCCGGACAGGGGGCTGGGGCCAACGTCCTGACTTTC CAGQGAGANVLTF TRBV7-9 TRBD1 many TRBJ2-6
TGTGCCAGCAGCCAAGAGGGAGTTCCTGGAAACACCATATATTTT CASSQEGVPGNTIYF TRBV4-2 NA many TRBJ1-3
TGTGCCAGCTCACCACCAGGGAACACCGGGGAGCTGTTTTTT CASSPPGNTGELFF TRBV18 NA many TRBJ2-2
TGCAGCGTCCGGACTAGCGGGAGTACTCTGTACGAGCAGTACTTC CSVRTSGSTLYEQYF TRBV29-1 TRBD2 NA TRBJ2-7
TGTGCCAGCAGTGAAGCATGGACAGTTTACGAGCAGTACTTC CASSEAWTVYEQYF TRBV6-1 NA many TRBJ2-7
TGTGCCAGCAGTACCAGCAGCAGGGCGTACGAGCAGTACTTC CASSTSSRAYEQYF TRBV7-8 NA many TRBJ2-7
TGTGCCAGCAGCTCACTAGCGGGAGGTGGGTCAGATACGCAGTTCTTC CASSSLAGGGSDTQFF TRBV7-2 TRBD2 NA TRBJ2-1
TGTGCCAGCAGCTTAGAGGCTAGCGGGGGCCGTGACCAAGAGACCCAGTACTTC CASSLEASGGRDQETQYF TRBV7-2 TRBD2 NA TRBJ2-5
TGCAGCGTTGAAGATTCAAGTAGGGACACCTTC CSVEDSSRDTF TRBV29-1 NA many TRBJ1-2
TGTGCCACCACCTCTAGCGGGGACACAGATACGCAGTATTTT CATTSSGDTDTQYF TRBV24-1 TRBD2 many TRBJ2-3
TGTGCCAGCCAGCTAGCGGGAGGATACAATGAGCAGTTCTTC CASQLAGGYNEQFF TRBV6-1 TRBD2 many TRBJ2-1
TGCGCCAGCAGCTCGGGACCCGGACTAGCATTGGCCGGGGAGCTGTTTTTT CASSSGPGLALAGELFF TRBV5-1 TRBD2 many TRBJ2-2
TGTGCCACCTCCCGAATTTATAATGAAAAACTGTTTTTT CATSRIYNEKLFF TRBV6-6 NA few TRBJ1-4
TGCGCCAGCAGCCTACACGGCCCGCAAGACACCCAGTACTTC CASSLHGPQDTQYF TRBV5-1 NA many TRBJ2-5
TGTGCCAGCAGCCCACTGGACAGGGTGGAGACCCAGTACTTC CASSPLDRVETQYF TRBV9 TRBD1 many TRBJ2-5